Below are 7 T cell receptor beta chains sequenced from a single sample in a study of blood T cell repertoires in COVID-19. Libraries were prepared by immunoSEQ multiplex PCR; TCRdb keeps only in-frame clonotypes and omits some of them. The sample gives over 200,000 clones, approximately 85% of which show up once; approximately 8.1% is in the top ten. The specimen was peripheral blood. Source of these receptors: a woman in her 50s with active or convalescent COVID-19.

This clone was counted a few times. The chain recombines TRBV5-5 with TRBJ2-3, with a weak D call TRBD2 (6 bases). The germline gives CDR1 SGHKS, CDR2 YYEKEE (reference sequence). Trimming took 0 bases from V and 3 from J, leaving 14 bases between them. The CDR3 totals 16 residues. CDR3 coding DNA: TGTGCCAGCAGCTTGGGGGCCCGGGGGACGACAGATACGCAGTATTTT. Amino acids: CASSLGARGTTDTQYF.

The J gene is TRBJ1-5, the V gene TRBV10-2, with D unclear. V was shortened by 8 bases and J by 6 bases, with 17 bases between the two germline ends. This CDR3 is built from 14 residues. Germline V lookup: CDR1 WSHSY, CDR2 SAAADI. The CDR3 region is CASQDRPGPQPQHF. DNA for the CDR3: TGCGCCAGCCAAGACCGGCCAGGCCCTCAGCCCCAGCATTTT.

The V call is TRBV2, the J call TRBJ2-1; D not resolved. V was pared by 7 bases and J by 3 bases, with 4 bases between. Germline V gene data show CDR1 as SNHLY and CDR2 as FYNNEI. The CDR3 consists of 11 residues. The CDR3 DNA sequence: TGTGCCAGCACGGGCTACAATGAGCAGTTCTTC. Its protein is CASTGYNEQFF.

The chain has TRBV7-2 and TRBJ1-6; D gene unclear. This CDR3 is 14 amino acids long. Germline CDR1 is SGHTA and CDR2 is FQGNSA. Trimming removed 4 bases from V and 5 bases from J, with 9 bases in between. CDR3 nucleotides: TGTGCCAGCAGCTCCGGGTTAAATAATTCACCCCTCCACTTT. It is translated as CASSSGLNNSPLHF.

This chain links TRBV11-1 with TRBJ2-7; 9 bases fit TRBD2. J lost 4 bases, V lost 2 bases, and 9 bases had no gene match. Germline V lookup: CDR1 SGHAT, CDR2 FQDESV (reference sequence). The CDR3 runs to 16 residues. CDR3 sequence reads: CASSLRRASGVYEQYF. CDR3 bases: TGTGCCAGCAGCTTAAGAAGGGCTAGCGGGGTATACGAGCAGTACTTC. The full variable domain, with the rest looked up from reference TRBV11-1 and TRBJ2-7, is EAEVAQSPRYKITEKSQAVAFWCDPISGHATLYWYRQILGQGPELLVQFQDESVVDDSQLPKDRFSAERLKGVDSTLKIQPAELGDSAMYLCASSLRRASGVYEQYFGPGTRLTVT.

This sequence joins TRBV10-3 and TRBJ1-1; possible D gene TRBD1, 5 bases. V lost 1 base and J 1 base, leaving 13 bases between the germline ends. The CDR3 extends over 16 amino acids. Germline assignment: CDR1 ENHRY and CDR2 SYGVKD. The CDR3 nucleotides are TGTGCCATCAGTGAGTGGGACTCTAGTGGGAACACTGAAGCTTTCTTT. Translation gives CAISEWDSSGNTEAFF.

This clone was counted a single time. The V gene is TRBV14, the J gene TRBJ1-1; no firm D call. The CDR3 extends over 14 amino acids. V lost 4 bases and J 5 bases, leaving 14 bases between the germline ends. Per the germline V gene, CDR1 is SGHDN and CDR2 is FVKESK. The CDR3, as DNA: TGTGCCAGCAGCCTTTCCCTGAGAGGGACTGAAGCTTTCTTT. This translates into CASSLSLRGTEAFF.